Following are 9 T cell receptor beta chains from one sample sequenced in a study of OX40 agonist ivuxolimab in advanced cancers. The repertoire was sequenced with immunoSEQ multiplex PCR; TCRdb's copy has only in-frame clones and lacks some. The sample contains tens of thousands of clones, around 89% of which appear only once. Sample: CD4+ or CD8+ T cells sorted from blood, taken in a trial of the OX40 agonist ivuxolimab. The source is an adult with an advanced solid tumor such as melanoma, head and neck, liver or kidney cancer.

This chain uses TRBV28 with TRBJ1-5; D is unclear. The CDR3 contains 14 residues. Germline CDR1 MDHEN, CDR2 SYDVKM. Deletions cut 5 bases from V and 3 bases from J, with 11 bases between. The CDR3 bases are TGTGCCAGCAGTGAGGTGCCCTTCAATCAGCCCCAGCATTTT. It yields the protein CASSEVPFNQPQHF.

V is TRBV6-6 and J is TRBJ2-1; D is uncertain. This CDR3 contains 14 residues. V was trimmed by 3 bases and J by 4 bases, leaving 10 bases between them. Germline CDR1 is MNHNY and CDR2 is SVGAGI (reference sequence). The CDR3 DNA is TGTGCCAGCAGTTATAGTGCAGTTTACAATGAGCAGTTCTTC. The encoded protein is CASSYSAVYNEQFF.

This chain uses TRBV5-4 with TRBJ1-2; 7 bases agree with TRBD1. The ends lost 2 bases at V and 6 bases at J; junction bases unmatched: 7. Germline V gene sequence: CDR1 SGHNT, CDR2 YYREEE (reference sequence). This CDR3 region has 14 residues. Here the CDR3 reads CASSLEGALHGYTF. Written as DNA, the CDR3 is TGTGCCAGCAGCTTAGAGGGGGCGTTACATGGCTACACCTTC.

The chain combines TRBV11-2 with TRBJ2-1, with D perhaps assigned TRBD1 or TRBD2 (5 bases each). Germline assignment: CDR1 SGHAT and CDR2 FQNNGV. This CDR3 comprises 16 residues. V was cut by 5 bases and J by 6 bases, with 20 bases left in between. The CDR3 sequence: CASSLPNRDGINEQFF. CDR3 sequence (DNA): TGTGCCAGCAGCCTGCCCAACCGGGACGGGATCAATGAGCAGTTCTTC.

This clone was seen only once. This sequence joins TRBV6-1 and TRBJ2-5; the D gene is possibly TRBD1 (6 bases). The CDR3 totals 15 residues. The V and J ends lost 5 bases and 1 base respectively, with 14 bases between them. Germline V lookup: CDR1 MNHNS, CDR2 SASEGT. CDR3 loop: CASSIGRGSQETQYF. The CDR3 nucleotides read TGTGCCAGCAGTATAGGCAGGGGTTCCCAAGAGACCCAGTACTTC.

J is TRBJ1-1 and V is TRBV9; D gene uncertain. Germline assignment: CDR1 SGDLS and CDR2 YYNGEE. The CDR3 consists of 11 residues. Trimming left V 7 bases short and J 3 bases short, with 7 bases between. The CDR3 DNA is TGTGCCAGCGGAGATCACACTGAAGCTTTCTTT. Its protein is CASGDHTEAFF.

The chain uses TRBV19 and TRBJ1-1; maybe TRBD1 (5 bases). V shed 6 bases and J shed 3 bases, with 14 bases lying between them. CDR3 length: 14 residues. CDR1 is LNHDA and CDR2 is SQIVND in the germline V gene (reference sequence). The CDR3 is CASRRMGLDTEAFF. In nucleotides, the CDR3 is TGTGCCAGTAGAAGGATGGGGCTGGACACTGAAGCTTTCTTT.

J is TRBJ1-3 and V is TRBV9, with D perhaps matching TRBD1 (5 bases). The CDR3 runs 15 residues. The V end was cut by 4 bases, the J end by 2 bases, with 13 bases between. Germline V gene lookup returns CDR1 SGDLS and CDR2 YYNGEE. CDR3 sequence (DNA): TGTGCCAGCAGCATAGGGTGGGGGGCTGGAAACACCATATATTTT. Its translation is CASSIGWGAGNTIYF. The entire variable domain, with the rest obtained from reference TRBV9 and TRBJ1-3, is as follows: DSGVTQTPKHLITATGQRVTLRCSPRSGDLSVYWYQQSLDQGLQFLIQYYNGEERAKGNILERFSAQQFPDLHSELNLSSLELGDSALYFCASSIGWGAGNTIYFGEGSWLTVV.

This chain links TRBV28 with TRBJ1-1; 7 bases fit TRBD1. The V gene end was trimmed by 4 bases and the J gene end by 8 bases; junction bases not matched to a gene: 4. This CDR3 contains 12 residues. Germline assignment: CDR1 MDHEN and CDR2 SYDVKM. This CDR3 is CASSWDSIEAFF. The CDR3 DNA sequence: TGTGCCAGCAGTTGGGACAGTATAGAAGCTTTCTTT.